The rows below give T cell receptor beta chains drawn from one sample of a study of cytomegalovirus exposure and HLA in healthy donors. TCRdb's copy holds only in-frame clones and misses some; the assay was immunoSEQ multiplex PCR. Here the sample spans 130,000 or so clones, about 70% being singletons. The material sequenced was PBMCs. These receptors were collected from a woman aged 40 to 49 in good health and CMV-seropositive. The CDR3 runs from the conserved cysteine through the conserved F or W. D genes are given only for firm matches. Clone sizes are given selectively: once, few, many, or a class where the clone is expanded.

>TRBV7-9|TRBJ1-3|NA|NA
CASSHIRDTRNTIYF
TGTGCCAGCAGCCATATCCGGGACACCAGAAACACCATATATTTT
>TRBV18|TRBJ1-5|few|NA
CASSLQDTNQPQHF
TGTGCCAGCTCTCTTCAGGACACCAATCAGCCCCAGCATTTT
>TRBV4-3|TRBJ2-7|NA|TRBD1
CASSQDRAGGPDYEQYF
TGCGCCAGCAGCCAAGATCGGGCAGGGGGTCCCGACTACGAGCAGTACTTC
>TRBV4-2|TRBJ2-7|NA|TRBD1
CASSQGQGDEQYF
TGTGCCAGCAGCCAGGGACAGGGAGACGAGCAGTACTTC
>TRBV30|TRBJ2-5|NA|NA
CAWEPYQETQYF
TGTGCCTGGGAGCCGTACCAAGAGACCCAGTACTTC
>TRBV9|TRBJ1-5|NA|TRBD1
CASSAGDRAGSQPQHF
TGTGCCAGCAGCGCAGGGGACAGGGCAGGGAGCCAGCCCCAGCATTTT
>TRBV5-5|TRBJ1-2|NA|TRBD1
CASSSGTEGGYTF
TGTGCCAGCAGCTCTGGGACAGAAGGAGGCTACACCTTC
>TRBV19|TRBJ1-4|few|TRBD1
CASSSDRLNEKLFF
TGTGCCAGTAGTTCGGACAGGCTTAATGAAAAACTGTTTTTT
>TRBV29-1|TRBJ2-3|NA|TRBD2
CSVEGLAGGQTDTQYF
TGCAGCGTTGAAGGACTAGCGGGAGGGCAGACAGATACGCAGTATTTT
>TRBV6-4|TRBJ2-3|few|TRBD2
CASSDQASGSTDTQYF
TGTGCCAGCAGTGACCAGGCTAGCGGAAGCACAGATACGCAGTATTTT
>TRBV6-5|TRBJ1-2|NA|NA
CASSYEQGPYGYTF
TGTGCCAGCAGTTACGAACAGGGTCCCTATGGCTACACCTTC
>TRBV29-1|TRBJ2-6|once|NA
CSVEGGANVLTF
TGCAGCGTTGAAGGAGGTGCCAACGTCCTGACTTTC
>TRBV11-2|TRBJ1-1|NA|NA
CASSLEQGQVDTEAFF
TGTGCCAGCAGCTTAGAGCAGGGGCAGGTGGACACTGAAGCTTTCTTT
>TRBV29-1|TRBJ1-1|few|NA
CSVKDLEAFF
TGCAGCGTTAAAGATCTTGAAGCTTTCTTT
>TRBV6-5|TRBJ2-2|NA|NA
CASRRLTGELFF
TGTGCCAGCAGACGACTCACCGGGGAGCTGTTTTTT
>TRBV5-1|TRBJ1-4|few|TRBD1
CASSLGIRDSATNEKLFF
TGCGCCAGCAGCTTGGGTATTCGGGACAGCGCAACTAATGAAAAACTGTTTTTT
>TRBV27|TRBJ1-1|NA|TRBD1
CASSKDRVNTEAFF
TGTGCCAGCAGCAAGGACAGGGTGAACACTGAAGCTTTCTTT
>TRBV27|TRBJ1-2|NA|TRBD1
CASSSPGQGGGYTF
TGTGCCAGCAGTTCCCCGGGACAGGGAGGAGGCTACACCTTC
>TRBV11-2|TRBJ2-2|NA|NA
CASSPRGTGELFF
TGTGCCAGCAGCCCTAGGGGGACCGGGGAGCTGTTTTTT
>TRBV28|TRBJ2-4|NA|NA
CASSLGLDSITKNIQYF
TGTGCCAGCAGTTTAGGTTTAGATAGTATAACCAAAAACATTCAGTACTTC
>TRBV5-4|TRBJ1-6|NA|TRBD1
CASSFTGTGGSKTYNSPLHF
TGTGCCAGCAGCTTCACCGGGACAGGGGGCAGTAAAACCTATAATTCACCCCTCCACTTT
>TRBV30|TRBJ2-7|NA|NA
CAWARTASSYEQYF
TGTGCCTGGGCTCGGACAGCCTCCTCCTACGAGCAGTACTTC
>TRBV6-6|TRBJ1-4|NA|NA
CASSPREKLFF
TGTGCCAGCAGCCCGCGAGAAAAACTGTTTTTT
>TRBV7-3|TRBJ1-2|NA|TRBD1
CASSSDPGQGPPGYTF
TGTGCCAGCAGCTCAGATCCGGGACAGGGTCCCCCTGGCTACACCTTC
>TRBV7-2|TRBJ2-5|few|NA
CASSTTRRETQYF
TGTGCCAGCAGCACTACCCGTCGGGAGACCCAGTACTTC
>TRBV7-8|TRBJ1-3|NA|NA
CASSLPGGNTIYF
TGTGCCAGCAGCTTACCCGGGGGAAACACCATATATTTT
>TRBV27|TRBJ2-7|NA|TRBD1
CASSLGTSGGNYEQYF
TGTGCCAGCAGTTTAGGCACTTCAGGGGGAAACTACGAGCAGTACTTC
>TRBV2|TRBJ1-2|NA|TRBD1
CASTGGAGYTF
TGTGCCAGCACAGGGGGCGCGGGCTACACCTTC
>TRBV25-1|TRBJ1-2|NA|TRBD1
CASRGQSTCGYTF
TGTGCCAGCAGGGGACAGTCCACGTGTGGCTACACCTTC
>TRBV30|TRBJ1-2|few|NA
CAWSIWAANYGYTF
TGTGCCTGGAGTATTTGGGCAGCTAACTATGGCTACACCTTC
>TRBV7-9|TRBJ1-1|NA|TRBD1
CASSLFRQGDEAFF
TGTGCCAGCAGCTTATTCCGACAGGGTGATGAAGCTTTCTTT
>TRBV27|TRBJ2-2|NA|TRBD2
CASSRLAANTGELFF
TGTGCCAGCAGTCGCCTAGCGGCTAACACCGGGGAGCTGTTTTTT
>TRBV4-3|TRBJ1-1|NA|NA
CASSRREYMNTEAFF
TGCGCCAGCAGCCGCAGGGAATACATGAACACTGAAGCTTTCTTT
>TRBV27|TRBJ2-5|NA|NA
CASSITARERGTQYF
TGTGCCAGCAGTATAACTGCCAGGGAACGAGGGACCCAGTACTTC
>TRBV10-3|TRBJ2-1|NA|TRBD1
CAISATGADNEQFF
TGTGCCATCAGTGCGACAGGGGCGGACAATGAGCAGTTCTTC
>TRBV27|TRBJ1-2|few|NA
CASSFGGYGTRYGYTF
TGTGCCAGCAGTTTTGGCGGATACGGGACACGTTATGGCTACACCTTC
>TRBV7-2|TRBJ1-1|NA|NA
CASSLVFQKNTEAFF
TGTGCCAGCAGCTTAGTTTTCCAAAAAAACACTGAAGCTTTCTTT
>TRBV5-1|TRBJ2-7|NA|NA
CASSADSSYEQYF
TGCGCCAGCAGCGCGGACAGCTCCTACGAGCAGTACTTC
>TRBV2|TRBJ2-7|NA|NA
CASVQGYEQYF
TGTGCCAGCGTACAGGGCTACGAGCAGTACTTC
>TRBV20-1|TRBJ1-1|NA|NA
CSAPLTGEAFF
TGCAGTGCCCCACTGACAGGTGAAGCTTTCTTT
>TRBV18|TRBJ1-2|NA|TRBD1
CASSPQTGSDYGYTF
TGTGCCAGCTCACCGCAGACAGGGTCAGACTATGGCTACACCTTC
>TRBV7-9|TRBJ2-7|NA|TRBD2
CASSASLATGSYEQYF
TGTGCCAGCAGCGCGTCACTAGCGACGGGCTCCTACGAGCAGTACTTC
>TRBV25-1|TRBJ1-4|medium-sized|NA
CASSDAEGIAEKLFF
TGTGCCAGCAGTGACGCCGAGGGTATTGCGGAAAAACTGTTTTTT
>TRBV28|TRBJ1-5|NA|NA
CASRFEGLQPQHF
TGTGCCAGCAGATTTGAGGGCCTCCAGCCCCAGCATTTT
>TRBV19|TRBJ1-1|NA|TRBD1
CASSIQTGAPNTEAFF
TGTGCCAGTAGTATTCAGACAGGGGCACCGAACACTGAAGCTTTCTTT
>TRBV30|TRBJ2-2|NA|NA
CAWSVEYSLGQLQANTGELFF
TGTGCCTGGAGTGTAGAGTATTCCTTGGGGCAGCTCCAAGCGAACACCGGGGAGCTGTTTTTT
>TRBV5-1|TRBJ1-2|few|TRBD1
CASSLALGQLNYGYTF
TGCGCCAGCAGCTTGGCCCTGGGACAGCTTAACTATGGCTACACCTTC
>TRBV7-9|TRBJ1-1|NA|TRBD1
CASATGEWTEAFF
TGTGCCAGCGCGACAGGGGAGTGGACTGAAGCTTTCTTT
>TRBV18|TRBJ1-2|NA|TRBD1
CASSGQGFSGYTF
TGTGCCAGCTCGGGACAGGGGTTCTCTGGCTACACCTTC
>TRBV4-3|TRBJ2-4|NA|TRBD1
CASSQDPIGTGGDIQYF
TGCGCCAGCAGCCAAGATCCCATTGGGACAGGGGGGGACATTCAGTACTTC
>TRBV4-3|TRBJ2-2|NA|TRBD1
CASSQTQGAGELFF
TGCGCCAGCAGCCAGACACAGGGGGCCGGGGAGCTGTTTTTT
>TRBV7-3|TRBJ2-6|NA|TRBD2
CASSPLPAGVLGANVLTF
TGTGCCAGCAGCCCCCTGCCAGCGGGAGTACTTGGGGCCAACGTCCTGACTTTC
>TRBV7-9|TRBJ1-5|NA|NA
CASSAAGRGGNQPQHF
TGTGCCAGCAGCGCGGCGGGCAGGGGCGGCAATCAGCCCCAGCATTTT
>TRBV29-1|TRBJ1-1|NA|TRBD1
CSVVTGTGIEAFF
TGCAGCGTTGTTACCGGGACAGGGATTGAAGCTTTCTTT
>TRBV29-1|TRBJ1-1|NA|NA
CSVEFGDNQNTEAFF
TGCAGCGTTGAATTCGGGGACAACCAGAACACTGAAGCTTTCTTT
>TRBV28|TRBJ2-5|NA|NA
CASQGFETQYF
TGTGCCAGCCAGGGGTTCGAGACCCAGTACTTC